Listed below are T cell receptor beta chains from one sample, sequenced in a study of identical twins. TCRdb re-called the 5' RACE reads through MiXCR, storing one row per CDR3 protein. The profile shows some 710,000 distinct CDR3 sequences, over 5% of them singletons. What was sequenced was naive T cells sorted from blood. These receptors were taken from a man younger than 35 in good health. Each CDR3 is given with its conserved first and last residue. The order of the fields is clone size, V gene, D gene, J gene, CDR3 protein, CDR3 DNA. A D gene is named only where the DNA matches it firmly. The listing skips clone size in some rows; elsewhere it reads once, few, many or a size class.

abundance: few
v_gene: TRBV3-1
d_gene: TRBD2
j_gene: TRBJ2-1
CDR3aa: CASSQDAGTRSREQFF
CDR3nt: TGTGCCAGCAGCCAAGATGCGGGGACTAGGAGTCGGGAGCAGTTCTTC

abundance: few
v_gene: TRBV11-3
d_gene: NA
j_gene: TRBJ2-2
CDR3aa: CASSFSGTYTGELFF
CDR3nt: TGTGCCAGCAGCTTCTCCGGGACATACACCGGGGAGCTGTTTTTT

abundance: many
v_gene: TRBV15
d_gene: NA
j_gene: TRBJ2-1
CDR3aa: CATSRDGSIYNEQFF
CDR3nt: TGTGCCACCAGCAGAGATGGGTCTATTTACAATGAGCAGTTCTTC

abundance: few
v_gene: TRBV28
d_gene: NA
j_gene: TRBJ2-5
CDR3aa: CASSFKAMGETQYF
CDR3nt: TGTGCCAGCAGTTTTAAGGCTATGGGAGAGACCCAGTACTTC

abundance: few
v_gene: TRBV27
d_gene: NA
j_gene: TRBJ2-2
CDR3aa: CASKAPLNTGELFF
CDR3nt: TGTGCCAGCAAGGCTCCGTTGAACACCGGGGAGCTGTTTTTT

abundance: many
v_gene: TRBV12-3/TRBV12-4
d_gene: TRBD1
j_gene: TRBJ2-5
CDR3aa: CACGRDRGLGETQYF
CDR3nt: TGTGCCTGTGGCCGGGACAGGGGGCTTGGAGAGACCCAGTACTTC

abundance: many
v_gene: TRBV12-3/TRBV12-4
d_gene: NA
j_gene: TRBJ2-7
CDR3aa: CASTASYEQYF
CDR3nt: TGTGCCAGCACGGCTTCCTACGAGCAGTACTTC

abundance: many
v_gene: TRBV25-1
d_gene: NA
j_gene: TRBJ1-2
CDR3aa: CASSGGYGYTF
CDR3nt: TGTGCCAGCTCCGGGGGGTATGGCTACACCTTC

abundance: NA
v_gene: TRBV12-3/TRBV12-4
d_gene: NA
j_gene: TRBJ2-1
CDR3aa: CASSFVASYNEQFF
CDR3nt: TGTGCCAGCAGTTTTGTGGCTTCCTACAATGAGCAGTTCTTC

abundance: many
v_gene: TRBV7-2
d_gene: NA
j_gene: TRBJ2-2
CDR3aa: CASSTRGPNTGELFF
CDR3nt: TGTGCCAGCAGCACCCGAGGCCCGAACACCGGGGAGCTGTTTTTT

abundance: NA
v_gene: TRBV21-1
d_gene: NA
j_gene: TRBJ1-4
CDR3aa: CASTSVGTTVGKLFF
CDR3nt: TGTGCCAGCACCTCAGTAGGGACGACGGTGGGGAAACTGTTTTTT

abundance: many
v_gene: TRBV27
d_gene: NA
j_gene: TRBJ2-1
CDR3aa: CASSFLGRGQFF
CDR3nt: TGTGCCAGCAGTTTCTTGGGGCGTGGGCAGTTCTTC

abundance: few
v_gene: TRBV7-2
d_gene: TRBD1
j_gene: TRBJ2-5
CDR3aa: CASSPSSGQQETQYF
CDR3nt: TGTGCCAGCAGCCCCAGCTCGGGACAGCAAGAGACCCAGTACTTC

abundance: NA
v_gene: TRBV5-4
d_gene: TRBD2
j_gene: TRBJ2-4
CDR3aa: CASSLEGLAGAKNIQYF
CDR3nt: TGTGCCAGCAGCTTGGAGGGACTAGCGGGAGCCAAAAACATTCAGTACTTC

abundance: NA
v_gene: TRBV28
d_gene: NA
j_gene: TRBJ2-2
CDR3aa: CASISPNLNTGELFF
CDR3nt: TGTGCCAGCATTTCCCCAAACCTGAACACCGGGGAGCTGTTTTTT

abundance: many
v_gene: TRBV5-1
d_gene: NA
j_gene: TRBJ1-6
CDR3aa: CASSLGPATYSPLHF
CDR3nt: TGCGCCAGCAGCCTGGGCCCAGCGACTTATTCACCCCTCCACTTT

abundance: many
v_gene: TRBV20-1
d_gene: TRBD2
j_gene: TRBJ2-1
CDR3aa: CSARGTSGPDHQFF
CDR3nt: TGCAGTGCTAGAGGGACTAGCGGGCCCGACCATCAGTTCTTC

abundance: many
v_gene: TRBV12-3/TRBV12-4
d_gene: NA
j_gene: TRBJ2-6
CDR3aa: CASSLPPVSGANVLTF
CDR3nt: TGTGCCAGCAGTCTCCCCCCAGTCTCTGGGGCCAACGTCCTGACTTTC

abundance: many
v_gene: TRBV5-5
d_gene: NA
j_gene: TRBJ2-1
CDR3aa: CASSFATYNEQFF
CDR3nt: TGTGCCAGCAGCTTTGCGACATACAATGAGCAGTTCTTC

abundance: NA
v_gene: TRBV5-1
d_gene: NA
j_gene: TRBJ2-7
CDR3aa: CASSEFPSYEQYF
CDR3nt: TGCGCCAGCAGCGAGTTTCCTTCCTACGAGCAGTACTTC

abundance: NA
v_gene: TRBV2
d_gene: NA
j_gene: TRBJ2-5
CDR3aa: CASSEQGVETQYF
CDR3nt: TGTGCCAGCAGTGAACAGGGCGTGGAGACCCAGTACTTC

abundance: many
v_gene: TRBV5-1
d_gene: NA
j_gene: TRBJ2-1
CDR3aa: CASSLVDGPIYNEQFF
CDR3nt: TGCGCCAGCAGCCTCGTTGACGGACCCATTTACAATGAGCAGTTCTTC

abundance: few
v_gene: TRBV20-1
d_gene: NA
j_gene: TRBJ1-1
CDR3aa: CSARSRRMGTEAFF
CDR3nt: TGCAGTGCTAGGAGCAGGCGGATGGGCACTGAAGCTTTCTTT

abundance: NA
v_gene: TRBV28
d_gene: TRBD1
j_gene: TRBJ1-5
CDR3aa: CASSQWRGTGRQPQHF
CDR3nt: TGTGCCAGCAGCCAATGGAGAGGGACAGGGCGGCAGCCCCAGCATTTT

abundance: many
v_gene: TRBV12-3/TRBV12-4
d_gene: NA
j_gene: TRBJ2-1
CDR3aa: CASSFTGAGHNEQFF
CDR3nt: TGTGCCAGCAGTTTTACAGGGGCGGGACACAATGAGCAGTTCTTC

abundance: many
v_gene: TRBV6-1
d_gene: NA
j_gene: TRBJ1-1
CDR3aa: CASTWGLNTEAFF
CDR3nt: TGTGCCAGCACGTGGGGGTTGAACACTGAAGCTTTCTTT

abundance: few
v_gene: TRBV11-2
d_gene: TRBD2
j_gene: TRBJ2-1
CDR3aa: CASSYTSGGDNEQFF
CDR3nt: TGTGCCAGCAGCTACACTAGCGGGGGTGACAATGAGCAGTTCTTC

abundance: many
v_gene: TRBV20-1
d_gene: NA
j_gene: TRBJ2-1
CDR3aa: CSARDLTFSYNEQFF
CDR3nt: TGCAGTGCTAGAGATTTAACATTTTCCTACAATGAGCAGTTCTTC

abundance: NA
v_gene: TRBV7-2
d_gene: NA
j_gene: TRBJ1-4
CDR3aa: CASSLTTDEKLFF
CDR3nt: TGTGCCAGCAGCTTAACGACAGATGAAAAACTGTTTTTT

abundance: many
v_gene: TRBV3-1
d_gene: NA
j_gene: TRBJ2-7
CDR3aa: CASSQDHEQYF
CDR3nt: TGTGCCAGCAGCCAAGACCACGAGCAGTACTTC

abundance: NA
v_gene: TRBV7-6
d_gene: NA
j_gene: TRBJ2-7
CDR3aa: CASSPGSGASSYEQYF
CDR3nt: TGTGCCAGCAGCCCGGGTTCTGGGGCTTCGTCCTACGAGCAGTACTTC

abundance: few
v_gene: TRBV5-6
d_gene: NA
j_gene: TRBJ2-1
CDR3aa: CASSPNPGRPYNEQFF
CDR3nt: TGTGCCAGCAGCCCAAATCCCGGGCGCCCCTACAATGAGCAGTTCTTC

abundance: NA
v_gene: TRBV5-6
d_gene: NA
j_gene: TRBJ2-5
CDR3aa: CASSEQGGGETQYF
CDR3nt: TGTGCCAGCAGCGAGCAGGGGGGAGGAGAGACCCAGTACTTC

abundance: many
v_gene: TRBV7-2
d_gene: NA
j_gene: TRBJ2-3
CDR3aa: CASSSEDSPTDTQYF
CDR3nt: TGTGCCAGCAGCTCCGAAGACAGTCCCACAGATACGCAGTATTTT

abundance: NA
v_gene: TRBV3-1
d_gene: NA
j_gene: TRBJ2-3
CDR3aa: CASSQVLESTDTQYF
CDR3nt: TGTGCCAGCAGCCAAGTTCTGGAAAGCACAGATACGCAGTATTTT

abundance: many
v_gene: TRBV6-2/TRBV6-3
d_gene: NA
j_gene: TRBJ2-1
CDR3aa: CASSYSSFVSSYNEQFF
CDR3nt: TGTGCCAGCAGTTACTCGTCATTTGTGAGCTCCTACAATGAGCAGTTCTTC

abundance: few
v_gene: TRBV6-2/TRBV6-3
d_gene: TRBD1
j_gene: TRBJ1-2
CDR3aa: CASIEFGGGDGYTF
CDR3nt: TGTGCCAGCATTGAGTTCGGAGGGGGCGATGGCTACACCTTC

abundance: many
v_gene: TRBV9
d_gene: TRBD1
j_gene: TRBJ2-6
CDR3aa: CASSGQGPREGANVLTF
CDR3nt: TGTGCCAGCAGCGGACAGGGCCCGAGGGAGGGGGCCAACGTCCTGACTTTC